A single sample gave rise to the 11 T cell receptor beta chains below, sequenced in a study of T cells in localized non-small cell lung cancer. The assay was immunoSEQ multiplex PCR, and TCRdb's table has in-frame clones only and misses some. This table has 15,000 to 20,000 clones, roughly 90% appearing once. This specimen was peripheral blood, taken before any cancer treatment. All receptors come from a male donor older than 55 with stage II squamous cell lung carcinoma.

The rearrangement uses TRBV10-2 and TRBJ2-7; no clear D gene. Trimming left V 6 bases short and J 2 bases short, with 5 bases between. Germline assignment: CDR1 WSHSY and CDR2 SAAADI. The CDR3 spans 11 residues. Here the CDR3 reads CASSQTYEQYF. CDR3 DNA sequence: TGCGCCAGCAGCCAAACCTACGAGCAGTACTTC.

The chain links TRBV27 to TRBJ2-7, with D unclear. The germline CDR1 and CDR2 sequences are MNHEY and SMNVEV (reference sequence). Trimming shortened V by 1 base and J by 4 bases, and 14 bases separated the two germline ends. There are 15 residues in the CDR3. The CDR3 DNA follows: TGTGCCAGCAGTTTATTTTCGGAACCAACTTACGAGCAGTACTTC. Translated, it gives CASSLFSEPTYEQYF.

This rearrangement joins TRBV19 to TRBJ2-3, with 9 nucleotides matching TRBD1. CDR3 length equals 17 residues. V gave up 3 bases and J gave up 0 bases; unmatched junction bases: 7. Germline CDR1 and CDR2: LNHDA and SQIVND (reference sequence). CDR3 DNA sequence: TGTGCCAGTAGTATTAGGGGAGGACAGGGGAGCACAGATACGCAGTATTTT. This codes for CASSIRGGQGSTDTQYF. The full variable domain, its missing parts supplied by reference TRBV19 and TRBJ2-3, is DGGITQSPKYLFRKEGQNVTLSCEQNLNHDAMYWYRQDPGQGLRLIYYSQIVNDFQKGDIAEGYSVSREKKESFPLTVTSAQKNPTAFYLCASSIRGGQGSTDTQYFGPGTRLTVL.

The J gene is TRBJ2-1, the V gene TRBV14; D is undetermined. CDR1 is SGHDN and CDR2 is FVKESK in the germline V gene. Trimming took off 4 bases at V and 0 bases at J, with 10 bases between the two ends. This CDR3 spans 15 amino acids. The CDR3 loop is CASSRQQSSYNEQFF. The CDR3 nucleotides are TGTGCCAGCAGCCGGCAGCAGAGCTCCTACAATGAGCAGTTCTTC.

This clone was seen a few times. V gene TRBV28 combines with J gene TRBJ2-2; maybe TRBD2 (6 bases). The V end lost 6 bases, the J end lost 7 bases, and 12 bases lay between the germline ends. Germline-derived CDR1 and CDR2 are MDHEN and SYDVKM. This CDR3 contains 13 residues. Here the CDR3 reads CASSLAGNGELFF. The CDR3 DNA is TGTGCCAGCAGCCTTGCGGGGAACGGGGAGCTGTTTTTT.

The CDR3 loop is CASSLTSGSVPYEQYF. The CDR3 DNA reads as TGCGCCAGCAGCTTGACTAGCGGGAGTGTTCCCTACGAGCAGTACTTC. The rearrangement uses TRBV5-1 and TRBJ2-7, with 11 nucleotides matching TRBD2. Germline CDR1 SGHRS, CDR2 YFSETQ. The V gene end was trimmed by 1 base and the J gene end by 2 bases; junction bases not matched to a gene: 5. The CDR3 covers 16 residues.

The gene calls are TRBV7-9 and TRBJ2-3; TRBD1 matches 9 bases. V was pared by 4 bases and J by 1 base, with 15 bases of the junction left unmatched. Germline V gene lookup returns CDR1 SEHNR and CDR2 FQNEAQ (reference sequence). CDR3 length: 19 residues. In DNA, the CDR3 is TGTGCCAGCAGCTCCTTTAGTGCCGACAGGGGGGAGGGCACAGATACGCAGTATTTT. Protein sequence: CASSSFSADRGEGTDTQYF.

This clone was seen a few times. This chain joins TRBV27 and TRBJ1-2; D call uncertain. The CDR3 runs to 15 residues. The germline V gene encodes CDR1 MNHEY and CDR2 SMNVEV (reference sequence). With 0 bases removed from V and 2 bases from J, the gap between germline ends came to 10 bases. The CDR3: CASSLSWQVNYGYTF. The DNA of the CDR3 is TGTGCCAGCAGTTTATCGTGGCAGGTAAACTATGGCTACACCTTC.

The rearrangement links TRBV9 to TRBJ2-5, with 8 bases matching TRBD1. The CDR3 runs to 14 residues. Germline V gene lookup returns CDR1 SGDLS and CDR2 YYNGEE. After removal of 6 bases from V and 5 bases from J, the junction contained 9 bases not matched to a gene. This chain's CDR3 is CASNPGQGGETQYF. The CDR3, as DNA: TGTGCCAGCAACCCTGGACAGGGCGGGGAGACCCAGTACTTC.

The J gene is TRBJ2-6, the V gene TRBV6-4; no definite D call. Germline V CDR1 and CDR2: MRHNA, SNTAGT. The CDR3 has 14 amino acids. V was shortened by 3 bases and J by 4 bases, with 7 bases between the two germline ends. The CDR3 loop is CASSEGTGANVLTF. CDR3 nucleotides: TGTGCCAGCAGTGAAGGAACCGGGGCCAACGTCCTGACTTTC.

By sample share, this clone is medium-sized. The J gene is TRBJ2-7, the V gene TRBV27; 10 nucleotides match TRBD2. The ends lost 3 bases at V and 7 bases at J; junction bases unmatched: 15. The CDR3 spans 17 residues. Germline CDR1 is MNHEY and CDR2 is SMNVEV (reference sequence). CDR3 in DNA: TGTGCCAGCAGTTTGGGAAAGCGGGAGGGCCTAGTGTGGGAGCAGTACTTC. Its translation: CASSLGKREGLVWEQYF.